This T cell receptor beta chain comes out of a study of Ad26.COV2.S vaccination and SARS-CoV-2 variants. Study details: Once, or twice with 56 days between doses, Ad26.COV2.S was given intramuscularly.

The V and J ends lost 4 bases and 1 base, in that order; junction bases with no gene match: 2. This CDR3 has 16 residues. Germline loops: CDR1 LNHDA, CDR2 SQIVND (reference sequence). A note on this clone: What it binds is unknown.

Study findings and constraints: CD8+ and CD4+ T cells specific for spike reportedly responded with substantial breadth after vaccination.

Treatment described: 15 to 20 received Ad26.COV2.S at low or high dose, single or two shots; roughly 5 received placebo; per-sample allocation not given. Sampling occurred on day 63 after the first vaccine or placebo injection. This adult donor, from Boston, was 18-55 years old. The method was immunoSEQ multiplex PCR; TCRdb's version includes in-frame clones alone and lacks a portion of them. This repertoire shows about 350,000 clones, 86% found once; its top ten account for approximately 12%. The chain combines TRBV19 with TRBJ2-2, with 11 bases that match TRBD2. This TCR was recovered from a person between 18 and 59 years old who received the Ad26.COV2.S COVID-19 vaccine or a placebo. This sample comprised peripheral blood, obtained in a trial of Ad26.COV2.S vaccine versus placebo. The CDR3 loop is CASSKLAGGNTGELFF. The CDR3 DNA reads TGTGCCAGTAGTAAGCTAGCGGGGGGGAACACCGGGGAGCTGTTTTTT.